The 22 T cell receptor beta chains below come from one sample, sequenced in a study of shared clonotypes between healthy human individuals. This table comes from immunoSEQ multiplex PCR, and its TCRdb copy is limited to in-frame clones, with some not included. The table shows around 500,000 clones, with 79% occurring only once. Sample: PBMCs. Receptors originate from a woman aged 40 to 50 in good health. Some clones in this sample may be carry-over from other donors' samples.

In the case of this clone: Other DNA sequences within the sample encode an identical CDR3. The chain combines TRBV5-1 with TRBJ1-1; 9 bases are a match to TRBD1. CDR1 and CDR2 from the germline V gene are SGHRS and YFSETQ. V was pared by 4 bases and J by 5 bases, with 6 bases of the junction left unmatched. This CDR3 is built from 14 residues. The CDR3 loop is CASSGGQGGTEAFF. The DNA for the CDR3 is TGCGCCAGCAGCGGGGGACAGGGTGGGACTGAAGCTTTCTTT. Using reference TRBV5-1 and TRBJ1-1 for the parts outside the CDR3, the full variable domain is KAGVTQTPRYLIKTRGQQVTLSCSPISGHRSVSWYQQTPGQGLQFLFEYFSETQRNKGNFPGRFSGRQFSNSRSEMNVSTLELGDSALYLCASSGGQGGTEAFFGQGTRLTVV.

Only a few counts were recorded for this clone. The CDR3 loop is CASSQGTLNTIYF. As DNA, the CDR3 is TGTGCCAGCAGCCAAGGGACATTAAACACCATATATTTT. The chain combines TRBV28 with TRBJ1-3; TRBD1 might be the D (6 bases). V lost 6 bases and J 6 bases, leaving 12 bases between the germline ends. The germline V gene encodes CDR1 MDHEN and CDR2 SYDVKM. The CDR3 is made up of 13 amino acids.

This chain joins TRBV14 and TRBJ1-4, with D possibly matching TRBD1 (6 bases). Germline loops: CDR1 SGHDN, CDR2 FVKESK. Trimming removed 0 bases at V and 8 bases at J, with 13 bases between. This CDR3 spans 15 amino acids. DNA of the CDR3: TGTGCCAGCAGCCAAGATCCGGGGGCTGGGGAAAAACTGTTTTTT. Its protein product is CASSQDPGAGEKLFF.

J is TRBJ1-1 and V is TRBV11-2; D is perhaps TRBD1 (5 bases). V was cut by 4 bases and J by 8 bases, with 20 bases left in between. The CDR3 runs 15 residues. Per germline, CDR1 SGHAT and CDR2 FQNNGV. CDR3 DNA: TGTGCCAGCAGCTACTCCGGGCAGGGAATATTCGAAGCTTTCTTT. This translates into CASSYSGQGIFEAFF.

About this clone itself: The identical CDR3 is also encoded by other nucleotide sequences in the sample. J is TRBJ1-2 and V is TRBV14, with 9 nucleotides matching TRBD1. The CDR3 has 16 residues. Trimming removed 0 bases from V and 4 bases from J; junction bases left unmatched: 6. Germline V lookup: CDR1 SGHDN, CDR2 FVKESK. CDR3 DNA sequence: TGTGCCAGCAGCCAAGATTACGGACAGGGGACCTATGGCTACACCTTC. Protein: CASSQDYGQGTYGYTF. The complete variable domain, with remaining parts taken from reference TRBV14 and TRBJ1-2, reads EAGVTQFPSHSVIEKGQTVTLRCDPISGHDNLYWYRRVMGKEIKFLLHFVKESKQDESGMPNNRFLAERTGGTYSTLKVQPAELEDSGVYFCASSQDYGQGTYGYTFGSGTRLTVV.

The chain couples TRBV7-3 to TRBJ2-3; TRBD2 agrees at 7 bases. The ends lost 3 bases at V and 3 bases at J; junction bases unmatched: 6. The CDR3 is made up of 15 amino acids. Germline V lookup: CDR1 SGHTA, CDR2 FQGTGA. For the CDR3, the DNA is TGTGCCAGCAGCTTTCGGGGAGGGTGGACAGATACGCAGTATTTT. Translation: CASSFRGGWTDTQYF. Supplemented by reference TRBV7-3 and TRBJ2-3, the full variable domain reads GAGVSQTPSNKVTEKGKYVELRCDPISGHTALYWYRQSLGQGPEFLIYFQGTGAADDSGLPNDRFFAVRPEGSVSTLKIQRTERGDSAVYLCASSFRGGWTDTQYFGPGTRLTVL.

The J gene is TRBJ2-7, the V gene TRBV4-1; D gene ambiguous. Germline V gives CDR1 MGHRA, CDR2 YSYEKL. Trimming stripped 4 bases from V and 2 bases from J, with 12 bases between. There are 14 residues in the CDR3. The CDR3 DNA is TGCGCCAGCAGCCCTTACTTGGTTCCCTACGAGCAGTACTTC. Amino acids: CASSPYLVPYEQYF.

V usage is TRBV2 and J usage is TRBJ2-1, with 9 bases identical to TRBD1. The V gene's germline CDR1 is SNHLY and CDR2 FYNNEI. The CDR3 runs to 14 residues. After removal of 7 bases from V and 4 bases from J, the junction contained 5 bases not matched to a gene. In DNA form, the CDR3 reads TGTGCCAGCATCCCGGGACAGGGATACAATGAGCAGTTCTTC. Protein: CASIPGQGYNEQFF.

The chain combines TRBV30 with TRBJ2-3; 11 bases align to TRBD2. Trimming at V came to 3 bases and at J to 4 bases, leaving 6 bases not matched to a gene. Looked up from germline, CDR1 is GTSNPN and CDR2 is SVGIG (reference sequence). The CDR3 is made up of 15 amino acids. CDR3 coding DNA: TGTGCCTGGAGACCTCTAGCGGGAGGATCAGATACGCAGTATTTT. Its translation is CAWRPLAGGSDTQYF.

The rearrangement joins TRBV6-4 to TRBJ2-3; TRBD2 matches at 8 bases. V was pared by 7 bases and J by 2 bases, with 5 bases of the junction left unmatched. CDR1 is MRHNA and CDR2 is SNTAGT in the germline V gene. There are 14 residues in the CDR3. The DNA of the CDR3 is TGTGCCAGCAAACCAGCGGGAGACACAGATACGCAGTATTTT. It specifies CASKPAGDTDTQYF.

The rearrangement joins TRBV19 to TRBJ2-1; 7 positions agree with TRBD2. Germline assignment: CDR1 LNHDA and CDR2 SQIVND (reference sequence). Germline trimming cut 2 bases from V and 7 bases from J; bases unmatched to any gene: 11. The CDR3 totals 16 residues. The CDR3 region is CASSIRGGSRVNEQFF. DNA of the CDR3: TGTGCCAGTAGTATACGGGGCGGGAGTCGGGTGAATGAGCAGTTCTTC.

The genes are TRBV25-1 and TRBJ2-7, with D possibly matching TRBD1 (6 bases). Trimming took off 2 bases at V and 3 bases at J, with 8 bases between the two ends. Looked up from germline, CDR1 is MGHDK and CDR2 is SYGVNS. The CDR3 contains 13 residues. CDR3 DNA sequence: TGTGCCAGCAGTGAAGCAGGGGTCTACGAGCAGTACTTC. It specifies CASSEAGVYEQYF.

This clone was counted a few times. The chain combines TRBV18 with TRBJ2-2; 8 bases align to TRBD1. The CDR3 spans 15 residues. CDR1 KGHSH and CDR2 LQKENI come from the germline V gene. V was pared by 4 bases and J by 5 bases, with 6 bases of the junction left unmatched. The CDR3 nucleotides are TGTGCCAGCTCACGAGTCAGGGGGCAAACCGGGGAGCTGTTTTTT. Its translation is CASSRVRGQTGELFF. The whole variable domain, remainder taken from reference TRBV18 and TRBJ2-2, is NAGVMQNPRHLVRRRGQEARLRCSPMKGHSHVYWYRQLPEEGLKFMVYLQKENIIDESGMPKERFSAEFPKEGPSILRIQQVVRGDSAAYFCASSRVRGQTGELFFGEGSRLTVL.

The V gene is TRBV23-1, the J gene TRBJ1-2; 10 nucleotides align to TRBD1. TRBV23-1 is known as an ORF, though its function is uncertain. The CDR3 is made up of 18 amino acids. V shed 8 bases and J 4 bases; nucleotides not matched to a gene: 19. CDR3 region: CASGIHRDRGLNCYGYTF. For the CDR3, the DNA is TGCGCCAGCGGTATACACCGGGACAGGGGTTTGAACTGCTATGGCTACACCTTC.

The rearrangement uses TRBV5-1 and TRBJ1-1, with D uncertain. CDR1 and CDR2 from the germline V gene are SGHRS and YFSETQ. The CDR3 totals 17 residues. V lost 0 bases to trimming and J lost 0 bases, with 15 bases between them. CDR3 DNA: TGCGCCAGCAGCTTGGCGTGGTCCTACGACCTGAACACTGAAGCTTTCTTT. Its translation is CASSLAWSYDLNTEAFF.

The V and J genes are TRBV28 and TRBJ1-5, with D uncertain. The CDR3 is 16 amino acids. Germline V lookup: CDR1 MDHEN, CDR2 SYDVKM. The V end was cut by 10 bases, the J end by 0 bases, with 19 bases between. The CDR3 is CATKGSEPHSNQPQHF. The CDR3 DNA follows: TGTGCCACCAAGGGTTCCGAACCCCATAGCAATCAGCCCCAGCATTTT.

J is TRBJ2-1 and V is TRBV4-3, with D tentatively TRBD1 (6 bases). With 1 base removed from V and 10 bases from J, the gap between germline ends came to 11 bases. Germline V gives CDR1 LGHNA, CDR2 YSLEER. The CDR3 extends over 13 amino acids. CDR3 in DNA: TGCGCCAGCAGCCAAGCCTGGACAGACGAGCAGTTCTTC. This encodes CASSQAWTDEQFF.

The rearrangement uses TRBV10-3 and TRBJ2-5; D is uncertain. Gene TRBJ2-7 matches the end of the DNA better, so the J call may be wrong. The CDR3 covers 12 residues. Germline loops: CDR1 ENHRY, CDR2 SYGVKD. CDR3 in amino acids: CAISEVAYEQYF. DNA of the CDR3: TGTGCCATCAGTGAAGTGGCCTACGAGCAGTACTTC.

This clone was counted a single time. This sequence joins TRBV29-1 and TRBJ1-3; D is uncertain. CDR1 SQVTM and CDR2 ANQGSEA come from the germline V gene. Deletions cut 6 bases from V and 4 bases from J, with 13 bases between. CDR3 length equals 13 residues. The CDR3 loop is CSVTSQGGNTIYF. CDR3 nucleotides: TGCAGCGTGACAAGCCAAGGCGGAAACACCATATATTTT.

The genes are TRBV4-1 and TRBJ2-7; D uncertain. The germline V gene encodes CDR1 MGHRA and CDR2 YSYEKL. V shed 0 bases and J shed 3 bases, with 12 bases lying between them. The CDR3 length is 15 residues. For the CDR3, the DNA is TGCGCCAGCAGCCAAGATCGTCCAGGATACTACGAGCAGTACTTC. It translates to CASSQDRPGYYEQYF.

The chain employs TRBV5-1 and TRBJ2-3; D assignment may be TRBD1 or TRBD2 (5 bases each). The CDR3 spans 14 residues. V lost 4 bases to trimming and J lost 9 bases, with 18 bases between them. Germline V lookup: CDR1 SGHRS, CDR2 YFSETQ. The CDR3 protein is CASSPNTGPRTQYF. CDR3 nucleotides: TGCGCCAGCAGCCCGAATACGGGACCACGCACGCAGTATTTT. The full variable domain, with the rest looked up from reference TRBV5-1 and TRBJ2-3, is KAGVTQTPRYLIKTRGQQVTLSCSPISGHRSVSWYQQTPGQGLQFLFEYFSETQRNKGNFPGRFSGRQFSNSRSEMNVSTLELGDSALYLCASSPNTGPRTQYFGPGTRLTVL.

The J gene is TRBJ2-5, the V gene TRBV13, with D perhaps matching TRBD1 (7 bases). The CDR3 has 17 amino acids. V shed 4 bases and J shed 3 bases, with 21 bases lying between them. Germline CDR1 PRHDT, CDR2 FYEKMQ (reference sequence). CDR3 sequence reads: CASSSPSRGRREETQYF. The CDR3 coding sequence is TGTGCCAGCAGCTCACCCTCCAGGGGGAGGAGGGAAGAGACCCAGTACTTC.